These T cell receptor beta chains were read from a single sample in a study of siplizumab effects on memory and regulatory T cells. Repertoires were generated with immunoSEQ multiplex PCR, while TCRdb's copy carries only in-frame clones and drops some. The repertoire consists of 85,000 to 130,000 clones, with under 95% occurring once and the leading ten covering 0.55% to 0.85%. The source material was Tregs sorted from blood. These receptors were obtained from a human donor in good health. The CDR3 runs from the conserved cysteine through the conserved F or W. D genes are given only for firm matches.

cdr3_length j_call d_call v_call cdr3_aa
15 TRBJ2-3 - TRBV15 CATSRATARRDTQYF
15 TRBJ2-1 - TRBV7-9 CASSSRDKGVDEQFF
17 TRBJ2-3 TRBD2 TRBV4-1 CASSRTGTSGSTDTQYF
13 TRBJ1-2 - TRBV29-1 CSVVPGPYYGYTF
18 TRBJ2-2 TRBD2 TRBV2 CASSPLGLAGGPNGELFF
14 TRBJ1-5 - TRBV18 CASSQGNSNQPQHF
14 TRBJ2-6 - TRBV5-1 CATAGEPGANVLTF
12 TRBJ2-7 - TRBV15 CATSRDNYEQYF
14 TRBJ2-7 - TRBV15 CATSRGGVSYEQYF
13 TRBJ1-2 - TRBV27 CASSLGWNYGYTF
14 TRBJ1-2 - TRBV6-5 CASSTSTGGYGYTF
15 TRBJ2-5 TRBD2 TRBV5-6 CASSLAGRGFETQYF
21 TRBJ2-1 TRBD1 TRBV4-2 CASSQVAWTGAVTPPYNEQFF
13 TRBJ2-7 TRBD2 TRBV18 CASSTSGSYEQYF
17 TRBJ2-7 TRBD2 TRBV28 CASTNPGTSGSSYEQYF
15 TRBJ2-1 TRBD2 TRBV6-6 CASRSASGSYNEQFF
18 TRBJ2-2 - TRBV5-4 CASSRDLWIRTNTGELFF
13 TRBJ2-1 TRBD1 TRBV29-1 CSARQGPYNEQFF
13 TRBJ2-3 TRBD2 TRBV29-1 CSVEAGGTDTQYF
17 TRBJ2-7 - TRBV5-6 CASSTRWGPPGPYEQYF
15 TRBJ1-3 TRBD1 TRBV6-8 CASSNGQGSGNTIYF
17 TRBJ2-7 - TRBV15 CATSSSYRVLSSYEQYF